This entry lists 11 T cell receptor beta chains sequenced from one sample in a study of blood T cell repertoires in COVID-19. The table came from immunoSEQ multiplex PCR; TCRdb's copy has only in-frame clones and leaves some out. The table includes about 220,000 clones, approximately 83% detected once. The specimen was PBMCs or T cells enriched from blood (not recorded which). Every receptor here comes from a woman aged 40 to 50 with acute COVID-19.

The chain couples TRBV7-9 to TRBJ1-1, with 8 bases matching TRBD1. CDR1 SEHNR and CDR2 FQNEAQ come from the germline V gene (reference sequence). The CDR3 is made up of 14 amino acids. The junction had 9 bases not matched to a gene; V was cut back by 5 bases and J by 7 bases. The CDR3 DNA sequence: TGTGCCAGCAGCCCTAGCCCCGGGACAGGTGAAGCTTTCTTT. Translation gives CASSPSPGTGEAFF.

This chain uses TRBV7-2 with TRBJ2-3; 7 positions match TRBD1. V gave up 1 base and J gave up 4 bases; unmatched junction bases: 2. Germline V gene lookup returns CDR1 SGHTA and CDR2 FQGNSA. The CDR3 has 14 residues. The CDR3 region is CASSLDRGADTQYF. In DNA form, the CDR3 reads TGTGCCAGCAGCTTAGACAGGGGCGCAGATACGCAGTATTTT.

V gene TRBV6-6 combines with J gene TRBJ1-4; no reliable D call. The V end lost 5 bases, the J end lost 2 bases, and 18 bases lay between the germline ends. CDR3 size: 17 residues. Germline CDR1 MNHNY, CDR2 SVGAGI (reference sequence). The DNA for the CDR3 is TGTGCCAGCAGTCCCTTCGCGTGGGGAGTCACTAATGAAAAACTGTTTTTT. Translation: CASSPFAWGVTNEKLFF.

This clone was counted a few times. The chain recombines TRBV7-2 with TRBJ2-3, with 7 positions matching TRBD2. The CDR3 loop spans 15 amino acids. Looked up from germline, CDR1 is SGHTA and CDR2 is FQGNSA. J was trimmed by 6 bases and V by 2 bases; bases with no gene match: 8. This chain's CDR3 is CASSLSGARRDTQYF. Here the CDR3 DNA reads TGTGCCAGCAGCTTAAGCGGGGCCCGCAGGGATACGCAGTATTTT.

The rearrangement links TRBV5-6 to TRBJ2-3; TRBD2 might be the D (6 bases). CDR3 length: 15 amino acids. The germline V and J ends were trimmed by 2 bases and 4 bases, with 14 bases remaining between them. Germline CDR1 and CDR2: SGHDT and YYEEEE. CDR3 loop: CASSFGREIPDTQYF. The CDR3 DNA follows: TGTGCCAGCAGCTTCGGGCGGGAAATCCCAGATACGCAGTATTTT. The full variable domain, its missing parts supplied by reference TRBV5-6 and TRBJ2-3, is DAGVTQSPTHLIKTRGQQVTLRCSPKSGHDTVSWYQQALGQGPQFIFQYYEEEERQRGNFPDRFSGHQFPNYSSELNVNALLLGDSALYLCASSFGREIPDTQYFGPGTRLTVL.

The chain has TRBV2 and TRBJ2-2; D remains ambiguous. The CDR3 runs 13 residues. Germline CDR1 and CDR2: SNHLY and FYNNEI. V lost 4 bases to trimming and J lost 3 bases, with 6 bases between them. CDR3 nucleotide sequence: TGTGCCAGCAGTGTAGGAGACACCGGGGAGCTGTTTTTT. Encoded protein: CASSVGDTGELFF. Supplemented by reference TRBV2 and TRBJ2-2, the full variable domain reads EPEVTQTPSHQVTQMGQEVILRCVPISNHLYFYWYRQILGQKVEFLVSFYNNEISEKSEIFDDQFSVERPDGSNFTLKIRSTKLEDSAMYFCASSVGDTGELFFGEGSRLTVL.

The chain links TRBV4-1 to TRBJ1-3, with D hard to call. Trimming shortened V by 2 bases and J by 2 bases, and 10 bases separated the two germline ends. The V gene's germline CDR1 is MGHRA and CDR2 YSYEKL. This CDR3 spans 15 amino acids. CDR3 loop: CASSQTWRAGNTIYF. As DNA, the CDR3 is TGCGCCAGCAGCCAAACTTGGAGAGCTGGAAACACCATATATTTT.

The rearrangement joins TRBV7-8 to TRBJ1-3; 7 bases match TRBD1. This CDR3 contains 21 residues. V lost 6 bases and J lost 0; bases outside the gene matches: 23. Per germline, CDR1 SGHVS and CDR2 FQNEAQ. CDR3 nucleotides: TGTGCCAGCAGAAAGGGGACAGCCTTATCCTCGATCATTAACTCTGGAAACACCATATATTTT. Translating gives CASRKGTALSSIINSGNTIYF. The whole variable domain, filled in from reference TRBV7-8 and TRBJ1-3, reads GAGVSQSPRYKVAKRGQDVALRCDPISGHVSLFWYQQALGQGPEFLTYFQNEAQLDKSGLPSDRFFAERPEGSVSTLKIQRTQQEDSAVYLCASRKGTALSSIINSGNTIYFGEGSWLTVV.

This clone was observed a handful of times. The chain is built from TRBV5-1 and TRBJ1-1, with 7 bases matching TRBD1. The CDR3 covers 13 residues. CDR1 SGHRS and CDR2 YFSETQ come from the germline V gene. The junction had 3 bases not matched to a gene; V was cut back by 4 bases and J by 3 bases. CDR3 coding DNA: TGCGCCAGCAGCCCTGACAGGGACACTGAAGCTTTCTTT. This translates into CASSPDRDTEAFF.

The CDR3 DNA follows: TGTGCCAGCAGCAGCCAGACAGGCTACTATGGCTACACCTTC. Encoded protein: CASSSQTGYYGYTF. J is TRBJ1-2 and V is TRBV5-6; D perhaps matches TRBD1 (6 bases). V was clipped by 4 bases and J by 3 bases, with 13 bases between them. The CDR3 length is 14 residues. From germline, CDR1 is SGHDT and CDR2 YYEEEE.

The rearrangement uses TRBV5-3 and TRBJ1-5, with unresolved D. TRBV5-3 is noted as an ORF with a role that remains uncertain. This CDR3 has 13 amino acids. V lost 10 bases, J lost 2 bases, and 13 bases lay in between. The CDR3 region is CARDEEGNQPQHF. CDR3 nucleotide sequence: TGTGCCCGAGACGAAGAGGGCAATCAGCCCCAGCATTTT.